One and the same sample provided the 14 T cell receptor beta chains below, sequenced in a study of radiotherapy plus CTLA-4 blockade in lung cancer. Sequenced by immunoSEQ multiplex PCR; TCRdb stores in-frame clones only, minus some. Of tens of thousands of clones listed, about 79% are singletons. The sequencing used peripheral blood, collected from a patient treated with radiotherapy plus ipilimumab. The receptors derive from a human donor with non-small cell lung cancer who had a partial response to radiotherapy plus ipilimumab. Some clones in this sample may be carry-over from other donors' samples.

The chain recombines TRBV7-2 with TRBJ2-3; maybe TRBD2 (6 bases). Germline-derived CDR1 and CDR2 are SGHTA and FQGNSA. There are 16 residues in the CDR3. Trimming removed 5 bases at V and 0 bases at J, with 15 bases between. In nucleotides, the CDR3 is TGTGCCAGCAGCCTGGCTAGCGTCACTAGCACAGATACGCAGTATTTT. Translated, it gives CASSLASVTSTDTQYF.

This chain connects TRBV18 to TRBJ2-7; TRBD2 matches 12 bases. The CDR3 totals 14 residues. Trimming removed 4 bases from V and 5 bases from J; junction bases left unmatched: 3. Germline values: CDR1 KGHSH, CDR2 LQKENI. CDR3 nucleotides: TGTGCCAGCTCACAAGGACTAGCGGGAAACGAGCAGTACTTC. Protein product: CASSQGLAGNEQYF.

The chain combines TRBV2 with TRBJ1-5, with TRBD1 as a possible D gene (5 bases). CDR3 size: 12 residues. In germline, CDR1 is SNHLY, CDR2 FYNNEI. V was trimmed by 7 bases and J by 6 bases, leaving 10 bases between them. CDR3 bases: TGTGCCAGCACCGGAGGGGCTCAGCCCCAGCATTTT. Translation gives CASTGGAQPQHF.

The chain joins TRBV29-1 to TRBJ2-3; 10 bases match TRBD1. Per germline, CDR1 SQVTM and CDR2 ANQGSEA. V lost 4 bases to trimming and J lost 0 bases; unmatched junction nucleotides: 19. This CDR3 is built from 20 residues. Here the CDR3 DNA reads TGCAGCGTTGTACGGGGACAGGGGACGGTTCTGGACCTTAGCACAGATACGCAGTATTTT. Its translation is CSVVRGQGTVLDLSTDTQYF.

The V call is TRBV5-1, the J call TRBJ1-3, with 9 bases lining up with TRBD1. The CDR3 is made up of 16 amino acids. V was clipped by 0 bases and J by 4 bases; unmatched bases: 5. The germline gives CDR1 SGHRS, CDR2 YFSETQ. CDR3 protein: CASSLAGTGFGNTIYF. DNA for the CDR3: TGCGCCAGCAGCTTGGCTGGGACAGGGTTCGGAAACACCATATATTTT. Filled out from reference TRBV5-1 and TRBJ1-3, the complete variable domain reads KAGVTQTPRYLIKTRGQQVTLSCSPISGHRSVSWYQQTPGQGLQFLFEYFSETQRNKGNFPGRFSGRQFSNSRSEMNVSTLELGDSALYLCASSLAGTGFGNTIYFGEGSWLTVV.

Comments on this clone: It is likely a read error, because the conserved phenylalanine at the end of the CDR3 is missing. The chain carries TRBV5-1 and TRBJ1-2; 8 nucleotides align to TRBD1. Germline V gene lookup returns CDR1 SGHRS and CDR2 YFSETQ. This CDR3 has 15 amino acids. V gave up 4 bases and J gave up 6 bases; unmatched junction bases: 11. The CDR3 DNA reads as TGCGCCAGCAGCACCACCACAGGGGGTAGGGATGGCTACACCCTC. Protein product: CASSTTTGGRDGYTL.

Of note for this clone: The sample contains more than one DNA sequence encoding this CDR3. The CDR3 protein is CAWLLAGGADTQYF. In nucleotides, the CDR3 is TGTGCCTGGTTACTAGCGGGAGGGGCAGATACGCAGTATTTT. The V and J genes are TRBV30 and TRBJ2-3; TRBD2 agrees at 13 bases. The CDR3 sequence is 14 residues long. V trimming: 5 bases; J trimming: 4 bases; junction bases outside the gene matches: 3. Germline V CDR1 and CDR2: GTSNPN, SVGIG (reference sequence).

The chain uses TRBV7-2 and TRBJ2-7, with 8 nucleotides matching TRBD1. CDR3 length equals 15 residues. V trimming: 1 base; J trimming: 3 bases; junction bases outside the gene matches: 5. Germline CDR1 is SGHTA and CDR2 is FQGNSA. CDR3 region: CASSLEAGTGYEQYF. In DNA, the CDR3 is TGTGCCAGCAGCTTAGAGGCGGGGACAGGCTACGAGCAGTACTTC.

CDR3 loop: CASSTSAVFYGYTF. In nucleotides, the CDR3 is TGTGCCAGTAGTACCAGCGCCGTTTTCTATGGCTACACCTTC. The chain links TRBV19 to TRBJ1-2; no firm D call. The V end was cut by 4 bases, the J end by 4 bases, with 13 bases between. Germline CDR1 and CDR2: LNHDA and SQIVND (reference sequence). The CDR3 spans 14 residues.

The chain uses TRBV4-2 and TRBJ2-3; 9 bases are a match to TRBD1. Looked up from germline, CDR1 is LGHNA and CDR2 is YNFKEQ. This CDR3 contains 17 residues. V gave up 0 bases and J gave up 5 bases; unmatched junction bases: 9. The CDR3 loop is CASSQEPRDRVGDTQYF. Here the CDR3 DNA reads TGTGCCAGCAGCCAAGAGCCCCGGGACAGGGTTGGAGATACGCAGTATTTT.

The chain has TRBV5-1 and TRBJ2-7; 10 bases are a match to TRBD2. Germline V gene data show CDR1 as SGHRS and CDR2 as YFSETQ. V shed 3 bases and J 4 bases; nucleotides not matched to a gene: 7. The CDR3 length is 15 residues. This chain's CDR3 is CASSSRTSGTYEQYF. Written as DNA, the CDR3 is TGCGCCAGCAGCTCCCGGACTAGCGGTACTTACGAGCAGTACTTC.

V usage is TRBV9 and J usage is TRBJ1-2; 9 nucleotides align to TRBD1. Germline V lookup: CDR1 SGDLS, CDR2 YYNGEE. The CDR3 has 16 amino acids. Trimming took 1 base from V and 2 from J; bases not matched to a gene: 6. CDR3 region: CASSVSGQGSNYGYTF. Here the CDR3 DNA reads TGTGCCAGCAGCGTATCAGGACAGGGGTCCAACTATGGCTACACCTTC.

The CDR3 DNA is TGTGCCAGCTCACCTCAGGAGGCCTCTGGAAACACCATATATTTT. As protein: CASSPQEASGNTIYF. The chain couples TRBV18 to TRBJ1-3; no definite D call. The CDR3 has 15 amino acids. Trimming removed 3 bases from V and 0 bases from J, with 9 bases in between. Germline loops: CDR1 KGHSH, CDR2 LQKENI.

V is TRBV5-1 and J is TRBJ2-7, with 8 bases identical to TRBD2. Germline CDR1 reads SGHRS; CDR2 reads YFSETQ. This CDR3 is 13 amino acids long. J gave up 6 bases and V 0 bases, and 2 bases lay outside the gene matches. DNA of the CDR3: TGCGCCAGCAGCTTGGGACTAGCGAGCGAGCAGTACTTC. It is translated as CASSLGLASEQYF.